This TCR beta chain was captured by sequencing in a study of blood T cell repertoires in COVID-19. Losses at the gene ends were 0 bases for V and 3 bases for J; bases not matched to a gene: 7. The CDR3 sequence is 16 residues long. Germline V gives CDR1 MNHEY, CDR2 SVGAGI. As handled by the study authors: Estimated nucleated cell counts came from reference gene primer amplification. TCRdb's table, derived via immunoSEQ multiplex PCR, lists solely in-frame clones and lacks some. Clone size and V and J calls were adopted from that table, with D and trimming inferred from the DNA. The sample includes about 67,000 clones, more than 75% of them seen just once.

The chain recombines TRBV6-5 with TRBJ1-1, with TRBD1 matching over 7 bases. This TCR derives from a woman aged 55-70 years with acute or convalescent COVID-19. The sequenced sample consisted of peripheral blood. The CDR3 reads CASSYSIIDRDTEAFF. CDR3 nucleotides: TGTGCCAGCAGTTACTCGATTATTGACAGGGACACTGAAGCTTTCTTT.